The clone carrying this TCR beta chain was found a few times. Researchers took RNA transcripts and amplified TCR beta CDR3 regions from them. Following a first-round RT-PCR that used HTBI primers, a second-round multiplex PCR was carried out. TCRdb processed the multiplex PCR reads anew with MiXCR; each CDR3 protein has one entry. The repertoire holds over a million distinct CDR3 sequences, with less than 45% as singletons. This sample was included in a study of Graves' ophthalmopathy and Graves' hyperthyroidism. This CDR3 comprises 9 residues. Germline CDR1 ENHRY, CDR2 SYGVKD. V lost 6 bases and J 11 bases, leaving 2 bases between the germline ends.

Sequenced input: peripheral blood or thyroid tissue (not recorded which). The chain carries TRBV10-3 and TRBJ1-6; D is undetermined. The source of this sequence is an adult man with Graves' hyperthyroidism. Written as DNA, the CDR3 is TGTGCCATCAGCCCACCCCTCCACTTT. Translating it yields CAISPPLHF.